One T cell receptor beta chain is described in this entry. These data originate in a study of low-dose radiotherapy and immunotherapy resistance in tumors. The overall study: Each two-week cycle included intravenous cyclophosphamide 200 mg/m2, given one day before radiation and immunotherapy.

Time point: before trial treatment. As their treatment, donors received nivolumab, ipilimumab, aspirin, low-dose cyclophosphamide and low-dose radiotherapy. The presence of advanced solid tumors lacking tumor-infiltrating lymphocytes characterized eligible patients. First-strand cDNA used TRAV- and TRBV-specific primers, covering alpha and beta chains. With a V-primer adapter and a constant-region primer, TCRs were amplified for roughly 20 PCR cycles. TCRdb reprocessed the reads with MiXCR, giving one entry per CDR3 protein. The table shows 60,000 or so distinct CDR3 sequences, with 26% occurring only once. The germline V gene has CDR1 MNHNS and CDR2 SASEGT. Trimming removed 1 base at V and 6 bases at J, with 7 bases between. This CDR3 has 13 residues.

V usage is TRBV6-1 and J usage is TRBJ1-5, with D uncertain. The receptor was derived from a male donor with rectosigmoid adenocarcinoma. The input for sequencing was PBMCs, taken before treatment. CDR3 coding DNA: TGTGCCAGCAGTGAAGAGGGAGGTCAGCCCCAGCATTTT. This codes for CASSEEGGQPQHF.